The next 32 T cell receptor beta chains were all read from a single sample in a study of T-cell reconstitution after alpha-beta-depleted transplantation in children (TCRdb year 2016). Library preparation was by PCR. Instrument used: Illumina HiSeq 2500. TCR libraries were prepared with molecular barcoding, using unique molecular identifiers to normalize TCRbeta repertoire quantification. TCRdb trimmed public reads at Q25 via fastp, called clones via MiXCR and kept in-frame beta chains. Each record represents a unique CDR3 protein, reported with the most common genes and DNA among its rows. The sample yields about 610,000 distinct CDR3 sequences; about 11% were counted once. Clones ranked in the top ten supply 4% to 5% of the sample. Here the sequenced sample was PBMCs from the stem cell graft donor, taken from the stem cell graft. The receptors were gathered from a human donor who donated a stem cell graft to a child with acute myeloid leukemia.

V usage is TRBV4-2 and J usage is TRBJ2-3; 11 positions agree with TRBD2. Trimming cost V 5 bases and J 2 bases; bases outside gene matches: 12. The CDR3 runs to 18 residues. Germline V CDR1 and CDR2: LGHNA, YNFKEQ. The CDR3, as DNA: TGTGCCAGCAGCTCCGTGGTAGCGGGAGGGAAGTCCACAGATACGCAGTATTTT. Protein: CASSSVVAGGKSTDTQYF.

This chain links TRBV27 with TRBJ2-1, with a weak D call TRBD1 (6 bases). The CDR3 length is 15 residues. CDR1 and CDR2 from the germline V gene are MNHEY and SMNVEV (reference sequence). V was trimmed by 4 bases and J by 4 bases, leaving 14 bases between them. The CDR3 DNA reads TGTGCCAGCAGTTCTCCATCCAGGGGATACAATGAGCAGTTCTTC. It specifies CASSSPSRGYNEQFF.

V is TRBV28 and J is TRBJ1-1; TRBD1 might be the D (5 bases). Germline V CDR1 and CDR2: MDHEN, SYDVKM. V dropped 10 bases and J dropped 3 bases, with 12 bases sitting between them. This CDR3 is built from 12 residues. CDR3 amino acids: CATGGGYTEAFF. For the CDR3, the DNA is TGTGCCACTGGGGGGGGATACACTGAAGCTTTCTTT. Full variable domain (rest looked up from reference TRBV28 and TRBJ1-1): DVKVTQSSRYLVKRTGEKVFLECVQDMDHENMFWYRQDPGLGLRLIYFSYDVKMKEKGDIPEGYSVSREKKERFSLILESASTNQTSMYLCATGGGYTEAFFGQGTRLTVV.

This clonotype came up a few times. V gene TRBV28 combines with J gene TRBJ1-5, with D possibly TRBD1 on 5 matching bases. Trimming pared 0 bases from V and 2 bases from J, leaving 11 bases between. This CDR3 region has 16 residues. Germline assignment: CDR1 MDHEN and CDR2 SYDVKM. The CDR3 coding sequence is TGTGCCAGCAGTTTATGGAGGGGTGACGGCAATCAGCCCCAGCATTTT. It codes for CASSLWRGDGNQPQHF.

This clonotype was picked up many times. The genes are TRBV7-3 and TRBJ1-4, with D possibly being TRBD1 (5 bases). From germline, CDR1 is SGHTA and CDR2 FQGTGA. CDR3 length: 15 residues. Trimming pared 4 bases from V and 3 bases from J, leaving 12 bases between. The CDR3 nucleotides read TGTGCCAGCAGCTCCTTAGGGGAACCTAATGAAAAACTGTTTTTT. Amino acids: CASSSLGEPNEKLFF.

This clonotype came up many times. This sequence joins TRBV6-5 and TRBJ2-3; 9 bases are shared with TRBD2. The CDR3 spans 15 residues. The germline gives CDR1 MNHEY, CDR2 SVGAGI. J gave up 3 bases and V 2 bases, and 3 bases lay outside the gene matches. The CDR3 DNA reads TGTGCCAGCAGTTACGGCGGGGGGGGAACAGATACGCAGTATTTT. Its protein product is CASSYGGGGTDTQYF.

The table lists this clonotype with a few counts. This rearrangement joins TRBV11-2 to TRBJ2-5, with 13 bases aligning to TRBD2. Looked up from germline, CDR1 is SGHAT and CDR2 is FQNNGV. This CDR3 region has 17 residues. Trimming took 4 bases from V and 0 from J; bases not matched to a gene: 5. The CDR3 nucleotides read TGTGCCAGCAGCTATGGGACTAGCGGGATCTACCAAGAGACCCAGTACTTC. This translates into CASSYGTSGIYQETQYF.

There are a few counts of this clonotype. The J gene is TRBJ1-5, the V gene TRBV3-1; no clear D. Germline lookup yields CDR1 LGHDT and CDR2 YNNKEL (reference sequence). The CDR3 length is 17 residues. The V end lost 5 bases, the J end lost 0 bases, and 17 bases lay between the germline ends. This CDR3 reads CASSKTPQPNSNQPQHF. Written as DNA, the CDR3 is TGTGCCAGCAGCAAAACCCCACAACCGAATAGCAATCAGCCCCAGCATTTT. Drawing the rest from reference TRBV3-1 and TRBJ1-5, the complete variable domain is DTAVSQTPKYLVTQMGNDKSIKCEQNLGHDTMYWYKQDSKKFLKIMFSYNNKELIINETVPNRFSPKSPDKAHLNLHINSLELGDSAVYFCASSKTPQPNSNQPQHFGDGTRLSIL.

This clonotype was counted at least ten times. The chain uses TRBV2 and TRBJ1-5; D unclear. V was cut by 4 bases and J by 0 bases, with 4 bases left in between. The length of the CDR3 is 13 residues. Germline V gene data show CDR1 as SNHLY and CDR2 as FYNNEI. Here the CDR3 DNA reads TGTGCCAGCAGTGGGGGTAGCAATCAGCCCCAGCATTTT. Translating gives CASSGGSNQPQHF.

In its sample, this clonotype was seen many times. V and J are TRBV12-3 or TRBV12-4 and TRBJ1-5; 7 bases are shared with TRBD1. The trim removed 5 bases at V and 1 base at J, leaving 5 bases unmatched. The CDR3 is made up of 15 amino acids. CDR3 nucleotide sequence: TGTGCCAGCAGTCAGGGACAGCTAAGCAATCAGCCCCAGCATTTT. Amino acids: CASSQGQLSNQPQHF.

Here the CDR3 reads CATGPGRLTGELFF. The CDR3 nucleotides read TGTGCCACCGGGCCGGGTCGACTCACCGGGGAGCTGTTTTTT. The chain combines TRBV6-1 with TRBJ2-2; D remains unclear. This CDR3 has 14 amino acids. V lost 10 bases and J 4 bases, leaving 16 bases between the germline ends. Germline lookup yields CDR1 MNHNS and CDR2 SASEGT.

Ten or more counts support this clonotype. This chain uses TRBV5-1 with TRBJ2-7; D is undetermined. Germline V gene sequence: CDR1 SGHRS, CDR2 YFSETQ. Trimming left V 1 base short and J 4 bases short, with 18 bases between. The length of the CDR3 is 16 residues. CDR3 coding DNA: TGCGCCAGCAGCTTGAATAGGCCCAGCGTTCCGTACGAGCAGTACTTC. Its protein is CASSLNRPSVPYEQYF. The whole variable domain, filled in from reference TRBV5-1 and TRBJ2-7, reads KAGVTQTPRYLIKTRGQQVTLSCSPISGHRSVSWYQQTPGQGLQFLFEYFSETQRNKGNFPGRFSGRQFSNSRSEMNVSTLELGDSALYLCASSLNRPSVPYEQYFGPGTRLTVT.

The chain joins TRBV4-3 to TRBJ2-7; D possibly corresponds to TRBD2 (6 bases). The V end was cut by 0 bases, the J end by 0 bases, with 12 bases between. Germline V lookup: CDR1 LGHNA, CDR2 YSLEER. The CDR3 extends over 16 amino acids. CDR3 protein: CASSQDWGEYSYEQYF. In nucleotides, the CDR3 is TGCGCCAGCAGCCAAGATTGGGGGGAATACTCCTACGAGCAGTACTTC.

This clonotype was seen a few times. This chain joins TRBV9 and TRBJ2-7, with a possible D match to TRBD2 (6 bases). The ends were cut back, 4 bases at V and 6 bases at J, with 17 bases in the middle. CDR1 is SGDLS and CDR2 is YYNGEE in the germline V gene. CDR3 length equals 14 residues. The DNA of the CDR3 is TGTGCCAGCAGCTCTGCGGGGAGTTCGGGCGAGCAGTACTTC. It is translated as CASSSAGSSGEQYF. Full variable domain (remainder filled in from reference TRBV9 and TRBJ2-7): DSGVTQTPKHLITATGQRVTLRCSPRSGDLSVYWYQQSLDQGLQFLIQYYNGEERAKGNILERFSAQQFPDLHSELNLSSLELGDSALYFCASSSAGSSGEQYFGPGTRLTVT.

J is TRBJ2-2 and V is TRBV11-2; TRBD2 agrees at 8 bases. CDR1 and CDR2 from the germline V gene are SGHAT and FQNNGV. Trimming removed 5 bases from V and 6 bases from J; junction bases left unmatched: 23. The CDR3 loop spans 20 amino acids. The CDR3 reads CASSLPPRFWREDGSGELFF. The CDR3 DNA reads as TGTGCCAGCAGCCTCCCCCCCCGGTTCTGGCGGGAGGATGGCTCCGGGGAGCTGTTTTTT.

This clonotype has more than one count but fewer than ten. In nucleotides, the CDR3 is TGCAGCGTCCCCGGACAGGGAGTCGCTGAAGCTTTCTTT. This encodes CSVPGQGVAEAFF. This sequence joins TRBV29-1 and TRBJ1-1; 8 bases match TRBD1. V gave up 6 bases and J gave up 6 bases; unmatched junction bases: 9. CDR1 and CDR2 from the germline V gene are SQVTM and ANQGSEA. The CDR3 is 13 residues long.

This clonotype was seen ten or more times. The rearrangement links TRBV28 to TRBJ2-7; 9 bases align to TRBD2. After removal of 10 bases from V and 6 bases from J, the junction contained 13 bases not matched to a gene. The CDR3 contains 14 residues. CDR1 MDHEN and CDR2 SYDVKM come from the germline V gene. CDR3 sequence: CATTPGGRAFEQYF. The CDR3, as DNA: TGTGCCACCACCCCCGGCGGGAGGGCCTTCGAGCAGTACTTC.

This clonotype occurred many times. The V call is TRBV3-1, the J call TRBJ2-1; 8 nucleotides match TRBD2. Germline V gives CDR1 LGHDT, CDR2 YNNKEL (reference sequence). This CDR3 spans 19 amino acids. Trimming took 4 bases from V and 1 from J; bases not matched to a gene: 15. This CDR3 is CASSPEGRAGDRSYNEQFF. In DNA form, the CDR3 reads TGTGCCAGCAGCCCCGAGGGGAGAGCGGGAGATCGGTCCTACAATGAGCAGTTCTTC.

The chain has TRBV27 and TRBJ1-5, with D perhaps TRBD1 (5 bases). Germline loops: CDR1 MNHEY, CDR2 SMNVEV (reference sequence). V lost 6 bases and J 6 bases, leaving 12 bases between the germline ends. This CDR3 is built from 13 residues. Written as DNA, the CDR3 is TGTGCCAGCAGGGAGGGGTCGATTCAGCCCCAGCATTTT. It specifies CASREGSIQPQHF.

V and J are TRBV6-1 and TRBJ2-5; 8 bases fit TRBD1. Germline V lookup: CDR1 MNHNS, CDR2 SASEGT. J was trimmed by 3 bases and V by 5 bases; bases with no gene match: 14. This CDR3 has 17 amino acids. CDR3 bases: TGTGCCAGCAGTCCCACCCCTCCCACAGGGGGAAAAGAGACCCAGTACTTC. Protein: CASSPTPPTGGKETQYF.

Many counts were recorded for this clonotype. The gene calls are TRBV4-2 and TRBJ1-6, with D unclear. Per the germline V gene, CDR1 is LGHNA and CDR2 is YNFKEQ. There are 13 residues in the CDR3. V gave up 1 base and J gave up 10 bases, with 8 bases separating them. CDR3 loop: CASSQGSESPLHF. CDR3 DNA sequence: TGTGCCAGCAGCCAAGGAAGCGAGTCACCCCTCCACTTT.

This clonotype was detected a few times. The chain joins TRBV5-1 to TRBJ1-5; D uncertain. V gave up 0 bases and J gave up 3 bases, with 10 bases separating them. Germline V lookup: CDR1 SGHRS, CDR2 YFSETQ. CDR3 length equals 15 residues. CDR3 sequence reads: CASSLEASPNQPQHF. CDR3 DNA: TGCGCCAGCAGCTTGGAAGCCAGCCCCAATCAGCCCCAGCATTTT.

This clonotype was seen a handful of times. The CDR3 DNA reads TGTGCCAGCTCACCATCGGCGGGTTACACCGGGGAGCTGTTTTTT. As protein: CASSPSAGYTGELFF. This sequence joins TRBV18 and TRBJ2-2; D may be TRBD2 (5 bases). The germline CDR1 and CDR2 sequences are KGHSH and LQKENI. Between the trimmed V and J ends, which lost 2 bases and 3 bases, there was a span of 10 bases. This CDR3 has 15 amino acids.

In this sample, this clonotype turned up many times. The junction differs from germline at one of its ends, possibly a read error. The rearrangement uses TRBV5-1 and TRBJ1-2; 8 nucleotides align to TRBD1. This CDR3 spans 13 amino acids. Germline values: CDR1 SGHRS, CDR2 YFSETQ. CDR3 protein: CASSPDRDYGYTF. The DNA of the CDR3 is TGTGCCAGCTCTCCGGACAGGGATTATGGCTACACCTTC. The whole variable domain, filled in from reference TRBV5-1 and TRBJ1-2, reads KAGVTQTPRYLIKTRGQQVTLSCSPISGHRSVSWYQQTPGQGLQFLFEYFSETQRNKGNFPGRFSGRQFSNSRSEMNVSTLELGDSALYLCASSPDRDYGYTFGSGTRLTVV.

This clonotype was detected only a few times. The V and J genes are TRBV7-8 and TRBJ2-7; D may be TRBD2 (5 bases). The V and J ends lost 2 bases and 2 bases respectively, with 19 bases between them. The germline V gene has CDR1 SGHVS and CDR2 FQNEAQ. This CDR3 is 17 amino acids long. The CDR3 DNA sequence: TGTGCCAGCAGCTTACTCAGCCTTCGGGGAAGAACCTACGAGCAGTACTTC. Translating it yields CASSLLSLRGRTYEQYF.

The sample holds many counts of this clonotype. The V gene is TRBV11-3, the J gene TRBJ2-2, with TRBD2 identical over 8 bases. The CDR3 runs 17 residues. The trim removed 4 bases at V and 4 bases at J, leaving 11 bases unmatched. Germline V gene sequence: CDR1 SGHNT, CDR2 YENEEA. CDR3 residues: CASSSGLAAFGTGELFF. As DNA, the CDR3 is TGTGCCAGCAGCTCCGGACTAGCAGCATTCGGCACCGGGGAGCTGTTTTTT.

In this sample, this clonotype turned up many times. The chain employs TRBV15 and TRBJ2-5; TRBD1 aligns across 8 bases. The CDR3 extends over 16 amino acids. Germline assignment: CDR1 LNHNV and CDR2 YYDKDF (reference sequence). The ends lost 1 base at V and 3 bases at J; junction bases unmatched: 7. The CDR3 spells CATSRAGTGKKETQYF. CDR3 coding DNA: TGTGCCACCAGCAGAGCCGGGACAGGAAAGAAAGAGACCCAGTACTTC.

The chain has TRBV18 and TRBJ1-4; D possibly corresponds to TRBD1 (6 bases). The germline V gene has CDR1 KGHSH and CDR2 LQKENI. The germline V and J ends were trimmed by 3 bases and 6 bases, with 8 bases remaining between them. This CDR3 has 13 amino acids. CDR3 region: CASSPDSYEKLFF. CDR3 DNA: TGTGCCAGCTCACCGGACAGCTATGAAAAACTGTTTTTT.

This clonotype appeared a few times. The V and J genes are TRBV5-1 and TRBJ2-1, with D perhaps TRBD1 or TRBD2 (5 bases each). Per germline, CDR1 SGHRS and CDR2 YFSETQ. V lost 4 bases to trimming and J lost 15 bases, with 17 bases between them. This CDR3 contains 12 residues. The CDR3 here is CASSEPGARSFF. CDR3 coding DNA: TGCGCCAGCAGCGAGCCCGGGGCTAGATCGTTCTTC.

This clonotype showed up just a few times. V is TRBV10-3 and J is TRBJ2-7; the match to TRBD1 covers 9 bases. Germline CDR1 ENHRY, CDR2 SYGVKD. Trimming took 6 bases from V and 5 from J; bases not matched to a gene: 8. The CDR3 totals 14 residues. The CDR3 region has the DNA TGTGCCATCAGCGGGGGACAGGGACTTCACGAGCAGTACTTC. Translating gives CAISGGQGLHEQYF.

The CDR3 sequence is CASSQQGESSYNEQFF. CDR3 coding DNA: TGCGCCAGCAGCCAGCAGGGGGAGAGCTCCTACAATGAGCAGTTCTTC. The chain combines TRBV5-1 with TRBJ2-1, with 7 bases aligning to TRBD1. CDR1 and CDR2 from the germline V gene are SGHRS and YFSETQ. Trimming took 4 bases from V and 0 from J; bases not matched to a gene: 7. The CDR3 has 16 amino acids.

This clonotype was seen at least ten times. The chain uses TRBV5-1 and TRBJ2-5, with D possibly being TRBD2 (5 bases). The V end was cut by 5 bases, the J end by 5 bases, with 13 bases between. The CDR3 consists of 13 residues. Germline CDR1 reads SGHRS; CDR2 reads YFSETQ. CDR3 sequence (DNA): TGCGCCAGCAGGGCCCAGCCGGGGGAGACCCAGTACTTC. Translating it yields CASRAQPGETQYF.